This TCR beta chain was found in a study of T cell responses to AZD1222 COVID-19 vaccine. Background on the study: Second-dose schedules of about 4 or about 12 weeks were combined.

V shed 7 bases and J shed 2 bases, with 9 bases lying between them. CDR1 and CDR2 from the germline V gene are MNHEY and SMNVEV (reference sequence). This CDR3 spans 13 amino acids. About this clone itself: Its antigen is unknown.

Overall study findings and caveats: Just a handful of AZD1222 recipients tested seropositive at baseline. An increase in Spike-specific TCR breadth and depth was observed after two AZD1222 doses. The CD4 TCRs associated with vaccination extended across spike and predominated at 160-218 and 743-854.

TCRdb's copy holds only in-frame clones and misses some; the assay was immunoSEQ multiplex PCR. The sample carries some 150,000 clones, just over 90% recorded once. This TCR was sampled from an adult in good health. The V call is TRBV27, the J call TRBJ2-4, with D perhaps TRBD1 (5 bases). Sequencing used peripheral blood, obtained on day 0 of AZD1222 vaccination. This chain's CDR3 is CASKGLTKNIQYF. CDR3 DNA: TGTGCCAGCAAGGGGCTGACCAAAAACATTCAGTACTTC.